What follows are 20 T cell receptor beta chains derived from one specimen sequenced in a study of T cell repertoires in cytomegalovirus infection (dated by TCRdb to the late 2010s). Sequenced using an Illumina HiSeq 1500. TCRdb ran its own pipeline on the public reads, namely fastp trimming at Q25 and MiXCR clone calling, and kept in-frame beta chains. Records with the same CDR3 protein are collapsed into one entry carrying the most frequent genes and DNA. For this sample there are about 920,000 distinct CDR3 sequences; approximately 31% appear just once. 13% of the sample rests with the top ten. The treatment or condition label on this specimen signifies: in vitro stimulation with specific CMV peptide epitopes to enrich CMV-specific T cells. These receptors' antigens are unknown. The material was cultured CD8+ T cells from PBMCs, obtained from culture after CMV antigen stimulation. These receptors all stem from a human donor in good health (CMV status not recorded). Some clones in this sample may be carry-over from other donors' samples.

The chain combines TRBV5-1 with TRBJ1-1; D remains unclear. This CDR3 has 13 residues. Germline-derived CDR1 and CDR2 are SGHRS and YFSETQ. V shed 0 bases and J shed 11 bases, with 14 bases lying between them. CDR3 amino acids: CASSLAPTVEAFF. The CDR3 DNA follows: TGCGCCAGCAGCTTGGCCCCAACGGTTGAGGCTTTCTTT.

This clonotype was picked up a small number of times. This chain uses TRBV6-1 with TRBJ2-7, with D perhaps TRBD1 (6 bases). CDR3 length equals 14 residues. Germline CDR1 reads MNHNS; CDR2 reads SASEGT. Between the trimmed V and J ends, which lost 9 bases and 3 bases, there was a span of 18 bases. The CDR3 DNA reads TGTGCCAGTAGACAGGAGGTCGGATTCTACGAGCAGTACTTC. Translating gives CASRQEVGFYEQYF.

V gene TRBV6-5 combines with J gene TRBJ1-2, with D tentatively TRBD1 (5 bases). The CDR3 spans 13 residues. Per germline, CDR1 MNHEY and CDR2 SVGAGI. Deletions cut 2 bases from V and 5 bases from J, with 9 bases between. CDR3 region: CASSYADSYGYTF. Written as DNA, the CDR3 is TGTGCCAGCAGTTACGCCGACAGTTATGGCTACACCTTC.

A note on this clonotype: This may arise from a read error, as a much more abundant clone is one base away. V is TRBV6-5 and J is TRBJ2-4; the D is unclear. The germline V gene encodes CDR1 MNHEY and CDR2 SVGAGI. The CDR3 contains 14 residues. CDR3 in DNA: TGTACCAGCAGACCCCCCGGGCCAGCAAACATTCAGTACTTC. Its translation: CTSRPPGPANIQYF.

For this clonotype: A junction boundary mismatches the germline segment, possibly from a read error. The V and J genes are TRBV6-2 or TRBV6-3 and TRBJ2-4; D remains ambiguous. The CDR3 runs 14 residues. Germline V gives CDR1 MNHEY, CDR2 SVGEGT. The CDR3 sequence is CTSSYSTSSDIQYF. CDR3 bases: TGTACCAGCAGTTACTCGACCAGTAGTGACATTCAGTACTTC.

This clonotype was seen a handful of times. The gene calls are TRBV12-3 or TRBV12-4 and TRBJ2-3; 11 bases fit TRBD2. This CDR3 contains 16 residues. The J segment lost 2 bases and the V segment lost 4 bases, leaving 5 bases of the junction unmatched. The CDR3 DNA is TGTGCCAGCAGTTCTAGCGGGGGGAGGGTCACAGATACGCAGTATTTT. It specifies CASSSSGGRVTDTQYF.

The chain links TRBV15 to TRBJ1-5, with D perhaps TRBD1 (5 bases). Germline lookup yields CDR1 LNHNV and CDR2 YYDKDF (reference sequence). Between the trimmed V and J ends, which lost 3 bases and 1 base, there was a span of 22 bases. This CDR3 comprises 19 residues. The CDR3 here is CATSSNQAYRPQSNQPQHF. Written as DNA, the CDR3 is TGTGCCACCAGCAGCAACCAGGCCTACAGGCCGCAGAGCAATCAGCCCCAGCATTTT.

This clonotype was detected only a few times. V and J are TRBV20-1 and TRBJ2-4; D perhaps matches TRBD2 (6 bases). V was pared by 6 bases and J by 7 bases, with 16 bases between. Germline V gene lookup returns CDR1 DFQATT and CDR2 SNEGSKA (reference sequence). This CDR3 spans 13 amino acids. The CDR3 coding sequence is TGCAGTGCCCATAGGGTCCGGGAGAACATTCAGTACTTC. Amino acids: CSAHRVRENIQYF.

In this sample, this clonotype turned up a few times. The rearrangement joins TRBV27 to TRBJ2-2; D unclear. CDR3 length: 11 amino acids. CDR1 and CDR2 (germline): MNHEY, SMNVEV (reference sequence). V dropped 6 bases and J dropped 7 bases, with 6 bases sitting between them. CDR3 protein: CASSSHGELFF. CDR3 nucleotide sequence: TGTGCCAGCAGCTCTCACGGGGAGCTGTTTTTT.

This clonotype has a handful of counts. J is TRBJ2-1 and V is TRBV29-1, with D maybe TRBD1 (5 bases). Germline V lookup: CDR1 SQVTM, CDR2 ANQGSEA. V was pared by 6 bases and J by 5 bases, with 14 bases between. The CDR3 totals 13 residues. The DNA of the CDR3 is TGCAGCGTAAATCAGGGTCCCCACAATGAGCAGTTCTTC. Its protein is CSVNQGPHNEQFF.

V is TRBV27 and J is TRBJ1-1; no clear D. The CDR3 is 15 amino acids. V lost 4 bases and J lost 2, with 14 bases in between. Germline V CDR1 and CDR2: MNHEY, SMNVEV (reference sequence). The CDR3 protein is CASSYSLLGNTEAFF. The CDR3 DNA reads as TGTGCCAGCAGTTATTCCCTCCTAGGCAACACTGAAGCTTTCTTT.

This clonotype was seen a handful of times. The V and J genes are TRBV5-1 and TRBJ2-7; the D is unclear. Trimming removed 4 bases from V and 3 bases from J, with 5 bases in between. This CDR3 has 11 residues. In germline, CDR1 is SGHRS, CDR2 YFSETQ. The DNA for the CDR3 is TGCGCCAGCAGCACTGACTACGAGCAGTACTTC. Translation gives CASSTDYEQYF.

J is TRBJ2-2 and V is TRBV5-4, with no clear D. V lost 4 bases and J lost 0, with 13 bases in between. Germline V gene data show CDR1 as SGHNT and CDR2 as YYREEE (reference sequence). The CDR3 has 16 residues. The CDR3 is CASSDGGIPNTGELFF. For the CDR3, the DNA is TGTGCCAGCAGCGACGGCGGCATCCCGAACACCGGGGAGCTGTTTTTT. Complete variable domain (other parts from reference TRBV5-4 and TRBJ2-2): ETGVTQSPTHLIKTRGQQVTLRCSSQSGHNTVSWYQQALGQGPQFIFQYYREEENGRGNFPPRFSGLQFPNYSSELNVNALELDDSALYLCASSDGGIPNTGELFFGEGSRLTVL.

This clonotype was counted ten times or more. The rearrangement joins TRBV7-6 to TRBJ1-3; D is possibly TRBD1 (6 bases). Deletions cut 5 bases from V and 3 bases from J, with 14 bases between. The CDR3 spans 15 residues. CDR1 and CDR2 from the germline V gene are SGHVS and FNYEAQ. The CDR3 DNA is TGTGCCAGCAGCGGCGAGGGGGGTATTGGAAACACCATATATTTT. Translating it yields CASSGEGGIGNTIYF. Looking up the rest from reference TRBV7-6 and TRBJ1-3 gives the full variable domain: GAGVSQSPRYKVTKRGQDVALRCDPISGHVSLYWYRQALGQGPEFLTYFNYEAQQDKSGLPNDRFSAERPEGSISTLTIQRTEQRDSAMYRCASSGEGGIGNTIYFGEGSWLTVV.

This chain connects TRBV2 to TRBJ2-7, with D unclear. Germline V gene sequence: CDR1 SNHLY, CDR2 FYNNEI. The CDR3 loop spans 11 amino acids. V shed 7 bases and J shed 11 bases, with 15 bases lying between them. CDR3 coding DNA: TGTGCCAGCACCTTGGGGATAACGGAGTACTTC. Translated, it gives CASTLGITEYF.

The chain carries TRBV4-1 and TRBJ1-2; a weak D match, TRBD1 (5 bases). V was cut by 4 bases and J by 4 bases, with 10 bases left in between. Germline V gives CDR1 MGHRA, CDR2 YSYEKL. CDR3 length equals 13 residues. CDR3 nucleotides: TGCGCCAGCAGCCCCCCCACAGGCTATGGCTACACCTTC. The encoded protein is CASSPPTGYGYTF.

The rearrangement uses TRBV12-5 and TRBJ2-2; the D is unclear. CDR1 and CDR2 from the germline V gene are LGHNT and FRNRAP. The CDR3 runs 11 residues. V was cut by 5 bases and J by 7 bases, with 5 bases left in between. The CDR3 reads CASGPGGELFF. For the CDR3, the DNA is TGTGCTAGTGGTCCCGGCGGGGAGCTGTTTTTT.

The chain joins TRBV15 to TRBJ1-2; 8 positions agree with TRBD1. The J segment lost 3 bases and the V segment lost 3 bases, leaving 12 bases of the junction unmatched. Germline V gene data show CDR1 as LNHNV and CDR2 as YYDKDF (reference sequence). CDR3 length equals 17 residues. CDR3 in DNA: TGTGCCACCAGCAGGCTCCATCGTGGACAGGGCTACTATGGCTACACCTTC. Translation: CATSRLHRGQGYYGYTF.

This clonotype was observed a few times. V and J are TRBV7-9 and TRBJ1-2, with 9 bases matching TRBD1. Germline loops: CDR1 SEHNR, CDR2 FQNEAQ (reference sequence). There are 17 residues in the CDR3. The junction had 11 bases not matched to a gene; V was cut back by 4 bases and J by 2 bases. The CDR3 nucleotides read TGTGCCAGCAGCTCCCCGGGACAGGGCGTTGTAAACTATGGCTACACCTTC. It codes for CASSSPGQGVVNYGYTF.

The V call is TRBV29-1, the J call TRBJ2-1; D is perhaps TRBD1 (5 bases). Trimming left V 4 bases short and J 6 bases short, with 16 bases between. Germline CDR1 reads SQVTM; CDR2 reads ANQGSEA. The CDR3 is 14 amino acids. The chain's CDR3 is CSVGRQGRGNEQFF. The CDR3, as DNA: TGCAGCGTTGGTCGGCAGGGAAGGGGCAATGAGCAGTTCTTC.